The entry that follows covers one T cell receptor (beta chain) sequence. The sample holds a few counts of this clonotype. No antigen is known for it. No much larger clonotype is one base removed from it; base qualities were not supplied. The sample belongs to a study of response to subunit inactivated influenza vaccine (dated by TCRdb to 2017 to 2018). The study in broad terms: To follow how T cells responded to a trivalent subunit inactivated influenza vaccine, the researchers relied on deep quantitative profiling of the T cell receptor repertoire.

Broader findings and caveats from the paper: The authors proposed that each seasonal influenza vaccination may bring in only a limited number of new T cells.

From its cysteine to its phenylalanine, the CDR3 spans 16 amino acids. The kept DNA is CDR3 alone, 48 bases in frame from the first base. Relative to germline, V is missing 5 bases and J is missing 2 bases, with 7 bases of the junction outside any gene match. The germline V gene encodes CDR1 MGHDK and CDR2 SYGVNS. Library prep was done by RT-PCR. TCRdb names Illumina HiSeq 2500 as the instrument used. TCRdb applied fastp at Q25 and MiXCR to the public reads, then kept only in-frame beta chains. Rows merge per CDR3 protein into single entries with the most common DNA and genes. In this sample the table shows over 150,000 distinct CDR3 sequences, roughly 10% of which occur a single time. The leading ten clones occupy roughly a third of the sample.

This sample comprised CD8+ T cells sorted from PBMCs, obtained roughly 24 months after vaccination. This clonotype was sampled from a man aged 45 to 75 who received an inactivated influenza vaccine. Donor details come from another sample of the same person, matched by shared clones. The chain is encoded by TRBV25-1 joined to TRBJ2-4; TRBD1 matches 9 bases in the middle. Here is the DNA: TGTGCCAGCAGTCCGGGACAGGGATTGTCCAAAAACATTCAGTACTTC. Its protein is CASSPGQGLSKNIQYF.